This T cell receptor beta chain was documented in a study of CD8+CD57+ T cells in acquired aplastic anemia. On the study more broadly: On average, sorted CD4+ and CD8+ cells gave around 3.3 ug of DNA. Overall study results and limits: Around 29 shared CD8+ CDR3s appeared highly expressed within patients' immunodominant clones. Simpson's diversity of CD8+ cells was not significantly different in patients compared with controls.

The V end was cut by 1 base, the J end by 5 bases, with 14 bases between. This CDR3 is 15 amino acids long. The germline V gene has CDR1 LNHDA and CDR2 SQIVND (reference sequence). Of note for this clonotype: Its antigen remains unidentified.

Individuals selected for sequencing had exhibited CD8+CD57+ cell expansion on flow cytometry. No therapy was given to patients before blood sampling. Researchers used genomic DNA as the template to profile TCR beta VDJ and CDR3. From the reads, TCRdb called clonotypes with MiXCR, one entry per CDR3 protein. Of some 150,000 distinct CDR3 sequences listed, around 50% were seen once; the top ten hold under 1.2%. The sample taken for sequencing was sorted CD4+, CD8+, or CD8+CD57+ T cells (not recorded which) from PBMCs. The rearrangement uses TRBV19 and TRBJ1-1, with a possible D match to TRBD1 (6 bases). The source of this sequence is a human donor with aplastic anemia. The CDR3 DNA reads TGTGCCAGTAGTATAGGAGGGGGGGCGAGGACTGAAGCTTTCTTT. Encoded protein: CASSIGGGARTEAFF.